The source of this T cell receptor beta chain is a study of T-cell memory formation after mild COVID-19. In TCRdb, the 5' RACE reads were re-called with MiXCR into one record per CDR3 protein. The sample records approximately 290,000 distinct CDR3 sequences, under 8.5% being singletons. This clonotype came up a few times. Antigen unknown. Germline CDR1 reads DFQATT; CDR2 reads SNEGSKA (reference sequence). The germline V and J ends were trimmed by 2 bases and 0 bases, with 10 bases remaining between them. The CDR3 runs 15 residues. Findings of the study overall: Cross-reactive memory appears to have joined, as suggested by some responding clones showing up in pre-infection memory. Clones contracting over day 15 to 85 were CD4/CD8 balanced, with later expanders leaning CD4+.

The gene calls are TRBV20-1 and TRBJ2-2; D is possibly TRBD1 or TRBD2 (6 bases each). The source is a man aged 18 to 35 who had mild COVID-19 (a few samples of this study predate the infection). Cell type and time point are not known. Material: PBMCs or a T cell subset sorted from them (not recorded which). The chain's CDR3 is CSARLGGTNTGELFF. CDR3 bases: TGCAGTGCTAGATTAGGGGGGACGAACACCGGGGAGCTGTTTTTT.